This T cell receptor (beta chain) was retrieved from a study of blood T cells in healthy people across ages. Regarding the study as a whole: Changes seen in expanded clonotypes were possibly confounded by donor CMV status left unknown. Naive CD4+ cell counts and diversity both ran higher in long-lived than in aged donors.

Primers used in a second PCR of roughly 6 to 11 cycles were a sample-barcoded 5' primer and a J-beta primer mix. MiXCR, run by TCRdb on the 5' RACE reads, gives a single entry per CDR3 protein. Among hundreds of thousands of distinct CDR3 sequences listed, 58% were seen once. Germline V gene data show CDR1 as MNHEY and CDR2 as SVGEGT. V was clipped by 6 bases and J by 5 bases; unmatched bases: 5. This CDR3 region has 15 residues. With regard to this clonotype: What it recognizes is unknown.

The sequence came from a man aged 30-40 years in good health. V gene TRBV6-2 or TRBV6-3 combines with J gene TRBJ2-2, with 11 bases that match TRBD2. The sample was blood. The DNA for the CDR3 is TGTGCCAGCAGCTTGACTAGCGGGGATACCGGGGAGCTGTTTTTT. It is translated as CASSLTSGDTGELFF.